The clone carrying this T cell receptor (beta chain) has a handful of counts. Using unique molecular identifiers, the investigators prepared the TCRbeta library. One entry per CDR3 protein, called by TCRdb with MiXCR from the PCR reads. Of about 640,000 distinct CDR3 sequences in the sample, 16% were seen once. The V and J ends lost 1 base and 1 base respectively, with 7 bases between them. This CDR3 contains 15 residues. Per germline, CDR1 SEHNR and CDR2 FQNEAQ (reference sequence). This entry belongs to a study of T-cell reconstitution after alpha-beta-depleted transplantation in children. The starting material was PBMCs from the stem cell graft donor, obtained from the stem cell graft. This TCR derives from a human donor who donated a stem cell graft to a child with acute myeloid leukemia. The chain has TRBV7-9 and TRBJ2-2; weak D call: TRBD1 (5 bases). CDR3: CASSLVQVNTGELFF. Here the CDR3 DNA reads TGTGCCAGCAGCTTAGTACAGGTGAACACCGGGGAGCTGTTTTTT.